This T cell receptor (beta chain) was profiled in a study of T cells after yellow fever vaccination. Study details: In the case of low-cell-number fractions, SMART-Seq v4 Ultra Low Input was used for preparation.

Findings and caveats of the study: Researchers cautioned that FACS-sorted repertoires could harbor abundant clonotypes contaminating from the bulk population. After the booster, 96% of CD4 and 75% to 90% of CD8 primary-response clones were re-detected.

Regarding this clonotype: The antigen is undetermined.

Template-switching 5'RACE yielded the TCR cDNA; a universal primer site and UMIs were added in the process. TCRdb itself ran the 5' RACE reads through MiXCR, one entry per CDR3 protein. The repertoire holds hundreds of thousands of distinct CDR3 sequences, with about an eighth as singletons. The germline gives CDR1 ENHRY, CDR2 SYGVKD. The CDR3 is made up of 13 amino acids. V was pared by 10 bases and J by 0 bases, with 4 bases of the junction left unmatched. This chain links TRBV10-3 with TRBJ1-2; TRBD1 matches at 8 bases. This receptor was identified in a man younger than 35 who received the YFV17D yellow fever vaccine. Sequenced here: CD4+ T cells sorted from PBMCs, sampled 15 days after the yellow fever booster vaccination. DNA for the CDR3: TGTGCCACGACAGGGGTCCCTAACTATGGCTACACCTTC. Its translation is CATTGVPNYGYTF.